This TCR beta chain was recorded in a study of cytotoxic CD8 clonotypes in ibrutinib-treated CLL. Overall study context: About 25 partial and 2 complete responses; at median approximately 70 months, about 14 remitted, roughly 12 progressed. Study conclusions and caveats: At ibrutinib response, clonality increased, and at progression it declined back toward baseline. Contraction or stability on treatment characterized the public clonotypes, which were uncommon.

Using immunoSEQ multiplex PCR, the repertoire was profiled, and TCRdb retains in-frame clones only, with some absent. The sample gives some 130,000 clones, roughly three quarters of which show up once; approximately 5.1% is in the top ten. As input for TCR beta libraries, roughly 2.1 micrograms of genomic DNA came from cryopreserved PBMCs. Details on this clone: Its antigen is not known.

This clonotype was sampled from a human donor with chronic lymphocytic leukemia. The sequencing here drew on PBMCs, taken after 24 months of ibrutinib treatment.

CDR3 sequence reads: CSAPRSTEAFF. CDR3 nucleotide sequence: TGCAGTGCCCCACGGTCCACTGAAGCTTTCTTT. The V and J genes are TRBV20-1 and TRBJ1-1, with unresolved D. V was cut by 6 bases and J by 4 bases, with 9 bases left in between. The CDR3 totals 11 residues. From germline, CDR1 is DFQATT and CDR2 SNEGSKA (reference sequence).